The 32 T cell receptor beta chains presented below share a single source sample, sequenced in a study of blood T cells in healthy people across ages. Primers used in a second PCR of roughly 7 to 12 cycles were a sample-barcoded 5' primer and a J-beta primer mix. TCRdb re-derived calls from the 5' RACE reads in MiXCR, one entry per CDR3 protein. Of about 1.5 million distinct CDR3 sequences in the sample, around 40% were seen once. Sequencing used blood. These receptors originate from a woman in her late teens or twenties in good health.

The rearrangement uses TRBV29-1 and TRBJ1-4; no definite D call. Per germline, CDR1 SQVTM and CDR2 ANQGSEA. CDR3 length equals 13 residues. Trimming cost V 5 bases and J 7 bases, with 14 bases left between them. The CDR3 region has the DNA TGCAGCGTTAGGCAGATAGTCGGTGAAAAACTGTTTTTT. As protein: CSVRQIVGEKLFF.

The genes are TRBV5-6 and TRBJ2-4, with 7 bases fitting TRBD1. CDR1 is SGHDT, CDR2 YYEEEE, per germline. The CDR3 contains 16 residues. V gave up 1 base and J gave up 13 bases; unmatched junction bases: 17. CDR3: CASSLFGQTLTGEQYF. In nucleotides, the CDR3 is TGTGCCAGCAGCTTGTTTGGGCAGACTCTAACAGGGGAGCAGTACTTC.

The CDR3, as DNA: TGTGCCAGCAGCATTACAAGAGGGGGGAGCTATGGCTACACCTTC. This sequence encodes CASSITRGGSYGYTF. V and J are TRBV7-6 and TRBJ1-2; maybe TRBD1 (6 bases). Germline V gives CDR1 SGHVS, CDR2 FNYEAQ. The CDR3 totals 15 residues. Trimming removed 5 bases at V and 4 bases at J, with 17 bases between.

In its sample, this clonotype was seen a few times. V gene TRBV6-6 combines with J gene TRBJ1-4; D is uncertain. The CDR3 has 15 amino acids. Per germline, CDR1 MNHNY and CDR2 SVGAGI (reference sequence). The ends were cut back, 0 bases at V and 2 bases at J, with 7 bases in the middle. CDR3 region: CASSYSLATNEKLFF. The CDR3 region has the DNA TGTGCCAGCAGTTACTCGCTGGCCACTAATGAAAAACTGTTTTTT.

The V gene is TRBV7-9, the J gene TRBJ2-3, with D possibly called TRBD1 or TRBD2 (6 bases each). The germline gives CDR1 SEHNR, CDR2 FQNEAQ (reference sequence). The CDR3 has 13 residues. Deletions cut 8 bases from V and 6 bases from J, with 15 bases between. DNA for the CDR3: TGTGCCAGCGCGTCGGGGGCGGCGGATACGCAGTATTTT. Amino acids: CASASGAADTQYF.

This clonotype has a single count. This chain links TRBV9 with TRBJ2-5, with D possibly being TRBD1 or TRBD2 (5 bases each). The V gene's germline CDR1 is SGDLS and CDR2 YYNGEE. This CDR3 contains 15 residues. The ends were cut back, 3 bases at V and 11 bases at J, with 23 bases in the middle. CDR3 DNA: TGTGCCAGCAGCGCCTCCGGGACCCCACTTGATGAGCAGTACTTC. Amino acids: CASSASGTPLDEQYF.

The chain has TRBV6-6 and TRBJ1-6, with TRBD1 identical over 7 bases. Trimming removed 7 bases from V and 3 bases from J; junction bases left unmatched: 6. Germline V gives CDR1 MNHNY, CDR2 SVGAGI (reference sequence). CDR3 length: 15 amino acids. The CDR3 loop is CASTLDRFYNSPLHF. The CDR3 DNA sequence: TGTGCCAGCACCTTGGACAGGTTCTATAATTCACCCCTCCACTTT.

The chain combines TRBV27 with TRBJ2-3; perhaps TRBD1 as D (6 bases). The CDR3 sequence is 15 residues long. V lost 7 bases and J 0 bases, leaving 14 bases between the germline ends. Germline V gene data show CDR1 as MNHEY and CDR2 as SMNVEV (reference sequence). CDR3 region: CASTTGLTSTDTQYF. CDR3 coding DNA: TGTGCCAGCACCACAGGGCTTACTAGCACAGATACGCAGTATTTT.

The chain combines TRBV18 with TRBJ2-4; 7 bases align to TRBD1. The closer fit of TRBJ2-7 to the DNA end suggests the J call may be wrong. The germline V gene has CDR1 KGHSH and CDR2 LQKENI. This CDR3 contains 15 residues. DNA for the CDR3: TGTGCCAGCTCACCCGACACCACAGGGGCCTACGAGCAGTACTTC. Translated: CASSPDTTGAYEQYF.

The chain links TRBV6-5 to TRBJ1-4, with 8 bases identical to TRBD1. V was pared by 5 bases and J by 8 bases, with 10 bases of the junction left unmatched. This CDR3 spans 15 amino acids. The germline gives CDR1 MNHEY, CDR2 SVGAGI. The CDR3 protein is CASSKQGGYGEKLFF. In DNA form, the CDR3 reads TGTGCCAGCAGTAAACAGGGGGGCTACGGAGAAAAACTGTTTTTT.

In this sample, this clonotype turned up many times. The chain has TRBV12-3 or TRBV12-4 and TRBJ2-1, with 7 bases matching TRBD2. With V trimmed by 6 bases and J by 7 bases, 6 bases remained unmatched. CDR3 length: 13 amino acids. CDR3 protein: CASRPTGGNEQFF. The CDR3 DNA sequence: TGTGCCAGCAGGCCCACCGGGGGGAATGAGCAGTTCTTC.

This clonotype was counted a few times. The chain uses TRBV6-2 or TRBV6-3 and TRBJ2-3; possible D gene TRBD2, 6 bases. The length of the CDR3 is 17 residues. Germline values: CDR1 MNHEY, CDR2 SVGEGT. Trimming took off 4 bases at V and 2 bases at J, with 19 bases between the two ends. The CDR3 spells CASSSRPRGRHTDTQYF. The CDR3 bases are TGTGCCAGCAGTTCGAGACCCCGGGGGAGACACACAGATACGCAGTATTTT.

This clonotype has only a few counts. The genes are TRBV7-9 and TRBJ2-5; TRBD2 matches at 7 bases. The last part of the DNA fits TRBJ2-7 better; the J call may be wrong. Germline loops: CDR1 SEHNR, CDR2 FQNEAQ (reference sequence). The CDR3 extends over 16 amino acids. CDR3 in DNA: TGTGCCAGCACCGACTTTGACAGCGGGGAGGACCACGAGCAGTACTTC. The encoded protein is CASTDFDSGEDHEQYF.

The chain employs TRBV27 and TRBJ2-1, with a weak D call TRBD2 (5 bases). V was clipped by 8 bases and J by 5 bases, with 13 bases between them. This CDR3 has 13 residues. Germline V gives CDR1 MNHEY, CDR2 SMNVEV (reference sequence). CDR3 region: CASSGLVNNEQFF. The CDR3, as DNA: TGTGCCAGCTCGGGGTTAGTTAACAATGAGCAGTTCTTC.

This clonotype was seen many times. The gene calls are TRBV7-9 and TRBJ2-1; no definite D call. V was shortened by 5 bases and J by 3 bases, with 8 bases between the two germline ends. The V gene's germline CDR1 is SEHNR and CDR2 FQNEAQ (reference sequence). The CDR3 is made up of 13 amino acids. CDR3 protein: CASSKRDYNEQFF. The CDR3, as DNA: TGTGCCAGCAGCAAAAGAGACTACAATGAGCAGTTCTTC.

This clonotype has a handful of counts. The J gene is TRBJ1-1, the V gene TRBV10-3; 8 positions agree with TRBD1. Germline V CDR1 and CDR2: ENHRY, SYGVKD. The CDR3 runs to 16 residues. V lost 2 bases, J lost 5 bases, and 10 bases stayed unmatched. The DNA of the CDR3 is TGTGCCATCAGTGAGCCAACCCGACAGGGGAAGACTGAAGCTTTCTTT. Protein product: CAISEPTRQGKTEAFF.

V usage is TRBV14 and J usage is TRBJ2-3; the match to TRBD2 covers 11 bases. CDR3 length: 16 residues. V lost 2 bases and J lost 6; bases outside the gene matches: 7. Germline V lookup: CDR1 SGHDN, CDR2 FVKESK. In DNA form, the CDR3 reads TGTGCCAGCAGCCAATTCACTAGCGGGAGACTGGATACGCAGTATTTT. It encodes CASSQFTSGRLDTQYF.

The chain carries TRBV20-1 and TRBJ2-1, with TRBD2 identical over 7 bases. V trimming: 5 bases; J trimming: 13 bases; junction bases outside the gene matches: 17. This CDR3 region has 14 residues. Germline V gene sequence: CDR1 DFQATT, CDR2 SNEGSKA (reference sequence). The CDR3 spells CSARIPGPRETQFF. The CDR3 DNA reads as TGCAGTGCTCGAATACCGGGACCGCGGGAGACCCAGTTCTTC.

In the case of this clonotype: The junction and the germline gene differ at one end; a read error may be behind it. The CDR3 DNA is TGTACCAGCAGAGACTTGAATCTCGACATTCAGTACTTC. Protein: CTSRDLNLDIQYF. The rearrangement links TRBV12-3 or TRBV12-4 to TRBJ2-4; D is uncertain. This CDR3 region has 13 residues.

The V gene is TRBV3-1, the J gene TRBJ2-7; TRBD2 matches at 8 bases. This CDR3 has 16 amino acids. CDR1 LGHDT and CDR2 YNNKEL come from the germline V gene (reference sequence). V lost 4 bases to trimming and J lost 7 bases; unmatched junction nucleotides: 15. This CDR3 reads CASSPGRGGNYNEQYF. The CDR3 DNA reads TGTGCCAGCAGCCCTGGTCGGGGGGGCAACTACAATGAGCAGTACTTC.

The V and J genes are TRBV18 and TRBJ1-2; 7 positions match TRBD1. Germline V CDR1 and CDR2: KGHSH, LQKENI. The CDR3 spans 15 residues. J was trimmed by 3 bases and V by 3 bases; bases with no gene match: 7. The CDR3 DNA sequence: TGTGCCAGCTCACCTACCGCTCAGGGGGACTATGGCTACACCTTC. Amino acid sequence: CASSPTAQGDYGYTF.

The chain links TRBV5-1 to TRBJ2-1, with 10 bases matching TRBD2. The CDR3 contains 15 residues. The trim removed 1 base at V and 6 bases at J, leaving 4 bases unmatched. The germline CDR1 and CDR2 sequences are SGHRS and YFSETQ. This CDR3 is CASSLMASGSNEQFF. Here the CDR3 DNA reads TGCGCCAGCAGCTTGATGGCTAGCGGGAGCAATGAGCAGTTCTTC.

This clonotype was observed at least ten times. The rearrangement joins TRBV20-1 to TRBJ2-6, with D perhaps matching TRBD2 (7 bases). Germline CDR1 reads DFQATT; CDR2 reads SNEGSKA (reference sequence). Trimming removed 6 bases at V and 0 bases at J, with 15 bases between. The CDR3 runs 16 residues. The CDR3 loop is CSAHREGRSGANVLTF. The DNA for the CDR3 is TGCAGTGCACACAGGGAGGGACGCTCTGGGGCCAACGTCCTGACTTTC.

This clonotype was counted a few times. This rearrangement joins TRBV10-3 to TRBJ2-1; 15 bases align to TRBD2. CDR3 size: 15 residues. Trimming at V came to 6 bases and at J to 8 bases, leaving 5 bases not matched to a gene. Germline V gene sequence: CDR1 ENHRY, CDR2 SYGVKD. This chain's CDR3 is CAISLRTSGRDEQFF. CDR3 nucleotides: TGTGCCATCAGCCTAAGGACTAGCGGGAGGGATGAGCAGTTCTTC.

This clonotype was seen only a few times. V gene TRBV24-1 combines with J gene TRBJ1-2; TRBD1 aligns across 7 bases. The CDR3 consists of 15 residues. The trim removed 5 bases at V and 4 bases at J, leaving 9 bases unmatched. The germline gives CDR1 KGHDR, CDR2 SFDVKD. The CDR3 is CATSGPRDSLYGYTF. The CDR3 DNA follows: TGTGCCACCAGTGGTCCAAGGGACAGCCTCTATGGCTACACCTTC.

This clonotype was seen a few times. The J gene is TRBJ1-1, the V gene TRBV29-1, with 7 bases matching TRBD1. CDR3 length: 14 amino acids. V lost 3 bases, J lost 3 bases, and 7 bases stayed unmatched. Per the germline V gene, CDR1 is SQVTM and CDR2 is ANQGSEA. This CDR3 is CSVDRGSLDTEAFF. CDR3 DNA sequence: TGCAGCGTTGACAGGGGGTCTTTGGACACTGAAGCTTTCTTT.

Only one count was recorded for this clonotype. The chain uses TRBV6-1 and TRBJ2-1, with a weak D call TRBD2 (5 bases). The J call is doubtful: the DNA matches TRBJ2-7 better. This CDR3 has 14 residues. The germline V gene encodes CDR1 MNHNS and CDR2 SASEGT. The CDR3 DNA reads as TGTGCCAGCCGGACTGGGGTTCTCTACAATGAGCAGTACTTC. Translated, it gives CASRTGVLYNEQYF.

This clonotype was picked up a small number of times. The J gene is TRBJ2-4, the V gene TRBV6-6; 9 nucleotides match TRBD1. Germline loops: CDR1 MNHNY, CDR2 SVGAGI (reference sequence). The CDR3 is 15 residues long. V lost 5 bases and J lost 6; bases outside the gene matches: 8. For the CDR3, the DNA is TGTGCCAGCAGTCCGTCCCTACAGGGGGCAAACATTCAGTACTTC. Residues: CASSPSLQGANIQYF.

This clonotype was detected a few times. The rearrangement joins TRBV29-1 to TRBJ1-4; D not resolved. The germline gives CDR1 SQVTM, CDR2 ANQGSEA. This CDR3 is 12 amino acids long. V was trimmed by 4 bases and J by 8 bases, leaving 11 bases between them. The CDR3 spells CSVAVAGEKLFF. CDR3 nucleotide sequence: TGCAGCGTTGCCGTCGCAGGAGAAAAACTGTTTTTT.

This rearrangement joins TRBV7-9 to TRBJ2-5; D is undetermined. The CDR3 spans 14 residues. V was cut by 2 bases and J by 4 bases, with 11 bases left in between. Germline V gene sequence: CDR1 SEHNR, CDR2 FQNEAQ (reference sequence). In DNA, the CDR3 is TGTGCCAGCAGCTTATACGATCCGACAGAGACCCAGTACTTC. Translated: CASSLYDPTETQYF.

The sample holds a few counts of this clonotype. The J gene is TRBJ2-3, the V gene TRBV25-1, with D unresolved. The germline CDR1 and CDR2 sequences are MGHDK and SYGVNS. This CDR3 has 12 amino acids. The V end was cut by 7 bases, the J end by 2 bases, with 7 bases between. The CDR3 region is CASKGYTDTQYF. CDR3 sequence (DNA): TGTGCCAGCAAAGGATACACAGATACGCAGTATTTT.

The chain joins TRBV10-3 to TRBJ2-4, with TRBD1 as a possible D gene (6 bases). Trimming shortened V by 11 bases and J by 13 bases, and 24 bases separated the two germline ends. Germline CDR1 reads ENHRY; CDR2 reads SYGVKD. CDR3 length equals 13 residues. As DNA, the CDR3 is TGTGCCTCACACAGGGATCTAACCTCGGAGCAGTACTTC. This sequence encodes CASHRDLTSEQYF.